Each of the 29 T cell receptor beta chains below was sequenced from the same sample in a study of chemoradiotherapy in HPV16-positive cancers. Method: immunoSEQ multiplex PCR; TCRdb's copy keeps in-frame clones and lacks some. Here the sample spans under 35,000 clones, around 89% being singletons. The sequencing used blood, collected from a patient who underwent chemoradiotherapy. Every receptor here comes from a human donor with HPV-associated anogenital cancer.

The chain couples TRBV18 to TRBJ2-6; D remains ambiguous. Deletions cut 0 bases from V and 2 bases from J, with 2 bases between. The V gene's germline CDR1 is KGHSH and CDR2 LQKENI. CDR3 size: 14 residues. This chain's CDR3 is CASSPPAGANVLTF. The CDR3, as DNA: TGTGCCAGCTCACCACCCGCTGGGGCCAACGTCCTGACTTTC.

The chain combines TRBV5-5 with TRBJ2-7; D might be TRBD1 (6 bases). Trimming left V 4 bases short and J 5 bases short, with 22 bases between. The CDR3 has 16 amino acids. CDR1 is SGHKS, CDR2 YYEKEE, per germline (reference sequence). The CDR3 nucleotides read TGTGCCAGCAGCATGCAGCCGGCTGGGGGCCAAGACGAGCAGTACTTC. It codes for CASSMQPAGGQDEQYF.

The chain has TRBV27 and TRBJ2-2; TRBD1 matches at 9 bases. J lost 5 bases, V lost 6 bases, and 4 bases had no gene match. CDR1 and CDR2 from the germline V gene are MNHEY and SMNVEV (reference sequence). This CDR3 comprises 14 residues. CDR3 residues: CASRGQGETGELFF. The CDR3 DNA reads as TGTGCCAGCAGGGGACAGGGCGAGACCGGGGAGCTGTTTTTT.

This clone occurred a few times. CDR3 loop: CASGGAAPEAFF. The CDR3 region has the DNA TGTGCCAGCGGGGGGGCAGCCCCTGAAGCTTTCTTT. V and J are TRBV11-2 and TRBJ1-1; D is possibly TRBD1 (6 bases). The CDR3 is made up of 12 amino acids. The germline V gene has CDR1 SGHAT and CDR2 FQNNGV. Trimming cost V 8 bases and J 6 bases, with 13 bases left between them.

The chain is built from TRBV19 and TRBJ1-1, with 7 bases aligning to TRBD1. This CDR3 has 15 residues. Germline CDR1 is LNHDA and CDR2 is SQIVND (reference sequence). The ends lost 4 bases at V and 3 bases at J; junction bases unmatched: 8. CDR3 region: CASSTRQGGDTEAFF. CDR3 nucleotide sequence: TGTGCCAGTAGTACCCGACAGGGTGGGGACACTGAAGCTTTCTTT. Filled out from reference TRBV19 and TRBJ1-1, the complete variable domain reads DGGITQSPKYLFRKEGQNVTLSCEQNLNHDAMYWYRQDPGQGLRLIYYSQIVNDFQKGDIAEGYSVSREKKESFPLTVTSAQKNPTAFYLCASSTRQGGDTEAFFGQGTRLTVV.

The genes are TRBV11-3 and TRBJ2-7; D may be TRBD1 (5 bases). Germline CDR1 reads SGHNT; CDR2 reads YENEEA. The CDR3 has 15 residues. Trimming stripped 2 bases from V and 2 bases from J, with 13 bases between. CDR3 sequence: CASSLRTTPPYEQYF. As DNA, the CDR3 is TGTGCCAGCAGCTTAAGGACAACCCCTCCCTACGAGCAGTACTTC.

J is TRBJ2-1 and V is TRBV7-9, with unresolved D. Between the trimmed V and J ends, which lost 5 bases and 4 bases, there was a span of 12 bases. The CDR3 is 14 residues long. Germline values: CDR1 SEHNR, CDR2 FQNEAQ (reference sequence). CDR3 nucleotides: TGTGCCAGCAGCACATGGTCCCTATACAATGAGCAGTTCTTC. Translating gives CASSTWSLYNEQFF.

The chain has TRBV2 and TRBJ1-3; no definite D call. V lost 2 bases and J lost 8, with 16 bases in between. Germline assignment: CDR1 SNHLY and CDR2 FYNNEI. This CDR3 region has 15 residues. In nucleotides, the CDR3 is TGTGCCAGCAGTGAACGACCATTGAGTCGGGACACCATATATTTT. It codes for CASSERPLSRDTIYF.

The CDR3 DNA is TGTGCCAGCAGTCCGGGAACCGCTACCGCCGAGCAGTACTTC. This gives the protein CASSPGTATAEQYF. V usage is TRBV7-9 and J usage is TRBJ2-7, with a weak D call TRBD2 (5 bases). V lost 6 bases, J lost 6 bases, and 18 bases lay in between. Germline assignment: CDR1 SEHNR and CDR2 FQNEAQ (reference sequence). The length of the CDR3 is 14 residues.

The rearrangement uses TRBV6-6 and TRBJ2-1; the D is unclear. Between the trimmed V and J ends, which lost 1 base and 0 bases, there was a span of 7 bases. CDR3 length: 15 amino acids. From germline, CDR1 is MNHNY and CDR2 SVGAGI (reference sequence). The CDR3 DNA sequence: TGTGCCAGCAGTTACTATGGGGACTCCTACAATGAGCAGTTCTTC. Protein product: CASSYYGDSYNEQFF.

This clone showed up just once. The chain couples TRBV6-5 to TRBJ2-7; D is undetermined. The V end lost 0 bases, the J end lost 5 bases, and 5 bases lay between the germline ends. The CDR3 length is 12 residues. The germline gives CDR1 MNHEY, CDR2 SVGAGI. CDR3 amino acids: CASSYSGDEQYF. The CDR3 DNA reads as TGTGCCAGCAGTTACTCGGGCGACGAGCAGTACTTC.

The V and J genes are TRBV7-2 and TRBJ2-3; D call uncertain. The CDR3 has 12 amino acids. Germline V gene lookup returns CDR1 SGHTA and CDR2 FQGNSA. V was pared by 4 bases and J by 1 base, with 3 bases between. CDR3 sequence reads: CASSSRTDTQYF. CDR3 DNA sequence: TGTGCCAGCAGCTCCCGCACAGATACGCAGTATTTT.

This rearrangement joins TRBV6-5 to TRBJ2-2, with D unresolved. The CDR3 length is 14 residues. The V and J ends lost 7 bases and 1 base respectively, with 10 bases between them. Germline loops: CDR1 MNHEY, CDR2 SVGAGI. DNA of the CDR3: TGTGCCAGCAATCCAGACCAGAACACCGGGGAGCTGTTTTTT. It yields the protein CASNPDQNTGELFF.

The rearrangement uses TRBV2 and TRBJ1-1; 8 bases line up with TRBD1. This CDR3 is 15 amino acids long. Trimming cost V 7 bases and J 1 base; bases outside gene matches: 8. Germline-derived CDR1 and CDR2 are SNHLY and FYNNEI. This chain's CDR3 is CASTETGAGNTEAFF. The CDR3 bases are TGTGCCAGCACTGAGACAGGGGCTGGGAACACTGAAGCTTTCTTT.

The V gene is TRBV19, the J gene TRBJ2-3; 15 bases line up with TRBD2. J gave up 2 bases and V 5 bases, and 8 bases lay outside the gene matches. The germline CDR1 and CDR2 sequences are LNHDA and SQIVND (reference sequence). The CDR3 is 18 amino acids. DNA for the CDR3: TGTGCCAGTAGTTCACCGGGACTAGCGGGGGGACCCACAGATACGCAGTATTTT. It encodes CASSSPGLAGGPTDTQYF.

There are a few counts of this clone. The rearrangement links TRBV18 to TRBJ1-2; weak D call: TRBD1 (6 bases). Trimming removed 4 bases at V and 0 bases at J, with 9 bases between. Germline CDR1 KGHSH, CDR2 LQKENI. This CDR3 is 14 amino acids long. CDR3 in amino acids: CASSRTASNYGYTF. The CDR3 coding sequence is TGTGCCAGCTCACGGACAGCTTCTAACTATGGCTACACCTTC.

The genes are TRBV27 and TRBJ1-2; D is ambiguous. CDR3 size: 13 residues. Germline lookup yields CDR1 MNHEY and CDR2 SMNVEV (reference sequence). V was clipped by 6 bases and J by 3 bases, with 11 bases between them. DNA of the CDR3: TGTGCCAGCAGGCGTGGGATCTACTATGGCTACACCTTC. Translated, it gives CASRRGIYYGYTF.

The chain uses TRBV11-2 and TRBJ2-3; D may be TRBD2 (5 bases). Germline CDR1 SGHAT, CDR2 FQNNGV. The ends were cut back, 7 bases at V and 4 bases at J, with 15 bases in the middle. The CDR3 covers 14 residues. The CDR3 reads CASNLALASDTQYF. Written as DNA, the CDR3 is TGTGCCAGCAACCTAGCTCTAGCATCAGATACGCAGTATTTT.

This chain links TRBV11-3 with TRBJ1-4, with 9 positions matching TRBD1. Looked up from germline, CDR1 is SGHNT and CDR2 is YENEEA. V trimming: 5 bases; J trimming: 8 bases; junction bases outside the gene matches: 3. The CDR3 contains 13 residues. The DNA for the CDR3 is TGTGCCAGCAGCCGGACAGGGGACGAAAAACTGTTTTTT. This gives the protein CASSRTGDEKLFF.

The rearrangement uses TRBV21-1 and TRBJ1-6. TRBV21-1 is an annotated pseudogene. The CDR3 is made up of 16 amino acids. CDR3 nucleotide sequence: TGTGCCAGCAGCAAAGAGATGGCTTTCGGGAATTCACCCCTCCACTTT. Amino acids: CASSKEMAFGNSPLHF.

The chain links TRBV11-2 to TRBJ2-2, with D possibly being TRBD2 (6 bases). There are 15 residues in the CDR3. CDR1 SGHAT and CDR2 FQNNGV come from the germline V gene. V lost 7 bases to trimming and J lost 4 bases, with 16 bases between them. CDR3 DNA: TGTGCCAGCATGCCCGGAGGGCGCGGCACCGGGGAGCTGTTTTTT. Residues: CASMPGGRGTGELFF.

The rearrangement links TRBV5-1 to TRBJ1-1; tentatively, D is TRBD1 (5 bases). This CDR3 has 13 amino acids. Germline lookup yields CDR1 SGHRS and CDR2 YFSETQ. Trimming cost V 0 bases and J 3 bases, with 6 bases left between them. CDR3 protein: CASSLETDTEAFF. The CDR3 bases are TGCGCCAGCAGCTTGGAGACAGACACTGAAGCTTTCTTT.

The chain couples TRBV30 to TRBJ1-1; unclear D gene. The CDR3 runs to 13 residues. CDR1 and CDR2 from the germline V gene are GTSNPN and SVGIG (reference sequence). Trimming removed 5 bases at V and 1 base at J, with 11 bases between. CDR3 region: CAWENTKNTEAFF. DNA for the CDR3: TGTGCCTGGGAGAATACAAAGAACACTGAAGCTTTCTTT.

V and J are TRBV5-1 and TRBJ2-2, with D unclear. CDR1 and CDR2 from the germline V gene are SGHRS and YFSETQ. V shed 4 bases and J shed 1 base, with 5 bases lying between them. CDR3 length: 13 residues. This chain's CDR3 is CASSGRNTGELFF. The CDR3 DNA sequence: TGCGCCAGCAGCGGAAGGAACACCGGGGAGCTGTTTTTT.

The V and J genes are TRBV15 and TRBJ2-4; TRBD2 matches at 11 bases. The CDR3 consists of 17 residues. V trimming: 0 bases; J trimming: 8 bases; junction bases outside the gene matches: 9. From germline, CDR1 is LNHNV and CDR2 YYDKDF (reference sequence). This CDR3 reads CATSRDHSASGRYIQYF. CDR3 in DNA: TGTGCCACCAGCAGAGATCATTCGGCTAGCGGGAGGTACATTCAGTACTTC.

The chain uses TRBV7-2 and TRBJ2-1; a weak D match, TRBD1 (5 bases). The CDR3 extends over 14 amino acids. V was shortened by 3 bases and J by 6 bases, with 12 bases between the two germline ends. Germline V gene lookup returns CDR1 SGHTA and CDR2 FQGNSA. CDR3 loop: CASSLALGVNEQFF. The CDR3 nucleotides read TGTGCCAGCAGCTTGGCATTAGGGGTCAATGAGCAGTTCTTC.

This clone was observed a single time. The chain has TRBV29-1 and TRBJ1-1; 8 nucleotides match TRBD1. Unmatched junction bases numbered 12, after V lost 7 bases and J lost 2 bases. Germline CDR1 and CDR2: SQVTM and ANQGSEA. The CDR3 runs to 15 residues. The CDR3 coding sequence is TGCAGCGCCCTCGGGCTCAGGGGGCTAAACACTGAAGCTTTCTTT. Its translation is CSALGLRGLNTEAFF. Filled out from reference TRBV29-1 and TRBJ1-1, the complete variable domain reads SAVISQKPSRDICQRGTSLTIQCQVDSQVTMMFWYRQQPGQSLTLIATANQGSEATYESGFVIDKFPISRPNLTFSTLTVSNMSPEDSSIYLCSALGLRGLNTEAFFGQGTRLTVV.

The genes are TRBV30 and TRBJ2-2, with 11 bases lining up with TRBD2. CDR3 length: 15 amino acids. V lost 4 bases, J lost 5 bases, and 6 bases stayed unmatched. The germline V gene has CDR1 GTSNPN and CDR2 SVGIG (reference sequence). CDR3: CAWIPLAGETGELFF. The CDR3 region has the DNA TGTGCCTGGATTCCACTAGCGGGAGAGACCGGGGAGCTGTTTTTT.

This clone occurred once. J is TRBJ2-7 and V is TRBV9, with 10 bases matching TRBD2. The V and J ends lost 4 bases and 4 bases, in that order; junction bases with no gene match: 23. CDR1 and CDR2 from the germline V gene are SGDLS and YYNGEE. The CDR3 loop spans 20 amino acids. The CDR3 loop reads CASSCVGGGLAEPRGYEQYF. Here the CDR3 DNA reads TGTGCCAGCAGCTGCGTTGGGGGCGGACTAGCGGAACCTAGGGGGTACGAGCAGTACTTC.